This T cell receptor beta chain stems from a study of T cell repertoires in cytomegalovirus infection. Each CDR3 protein gets one entry after TCRdb re-called the reads with MiXCR. The top ten clones hold about an eighth of a sample with approximately 310,000 distinct CDR3 sequences, around 25% of them seen once. This clonotype was seen a few times. Its antigen is currently unknown. The CDR3 covers 16 residues. With 2 bases clipped from V and 3 bases from J, the junction kept 9 bases outside the gene matches. The chain links TRBV12-3 or TRBV12-4 to TRBJ2-7; TRBD2 matches 8 bases. The sequence was obtained from a human donor in good health (CMV status not recorded). Some clones in this sample may be carry-over from other donors' samples. Source: cultured PBMCs, taken from culture after CMV antigen stimulation. CDR3 nucleotide sequence: TGTGCCAGCAGTTTACGGGGGGGCTCTGGGAACTACGAGCAGTACGTC. This translates into CASSLRGGSGNYEQYV.